This TCR beta chain was documented in a study of Ad26.COV2.S vaccination and SARS-CoV-2 variants. Study details: Ad26.COV2.S given intramuscularly, once or twice 56 days apart.

Libraries were prepared by immunoSEQ multiplex PCR; TCRdb keeps only in-frame clonotypes and omits some of them. The repertoire holds about 370,000 clones, 70% to 90% seen once, with approximately 1.9% in the top ten. Specified treatment: 19 received Ad26.COV2.S at low or high dose, single or two shots; five or six received placebo; per-sample allocation not given. Sampling was done on day 63 after the first vaccine or placebo injection. CDR3 length: 15 residues. Germline V gives CDR1 LNHDA, CDR2 SQIVND (reference sequence). V lost 5 bases, J lost 4 bases, and 12 bases lay in between. The V and J genes are TRBV19 and TRBJ2-6, with D perhaps assigned TRBD1 or TRBD2 (5 bases each). The clonotype comes from a person aged 18-60 years who received the Ad26.COV2.S COVID-19 vaccine or a placebo. Sequencing used peripheral blood, obtained in a trial of Ad26.COV2.S vaccine versus placebo. The CDR3 region has the DNA TGTGCCAGTAGTGTAGGGGAGCCCGGGGCCAACGTCCTGACTTTC. Residues: CASSVGEPGANVLTF. The full variable domain, completed using reference TRBV19 and TRBJ2-6, is DGGITQSPKYLFRKEGQNVTLSCEQNLNHDAMYWYRQDPGQGLRLIYYSQIVNDFQKGDIAEGYSVSREKKESFPLTVTSAQKNPTAFYLCASSVGEPGANVLTFGAGSRLTVL.